This TCR beta chain was retrieved from a study of T cells after yellow fever vaccination. The CDR3 is 15 residues long. V lost 6 bases to trimming and J lost 7 bases; unmatched junction nucleotides: 10. Germline values: CDR1 MRHNA, CDR2 SNTAGT. Of note for this clonotype: The antigen is not known.

Study findings and constraints: Peaking faster, on day 5 versus 15, the secondary response was nonetheless weaker. Re-detected after boosting: most primary clones, almost 98% of CD4 and 88% of CD8.

TCRdb analysed the 5' RACE reads with MiXCR anew, one entry per CDR3 protein. Here the sample spans under 700,000 distinct CDR3 sequences, around a sixth being singletons. The sample here was PBMCs, taken roughly 5 days after the first yellow fever vaccination. This chain uses TRBV6-4 with TRBJ2-3, with 10 bases matching TRBD2. This TCR was recovered from a man younger than 30 who received the YFV17D yellow fever vaccine. DNA for the CDR3: TGTGCCAGCAGGGGGACAAGCGGGGGGGCAAATACGCAGTATTTT. The encoded protein is CASRGTSGGANTQYF.